The clone carrying this T cell receptor beta chain was recorded many times. The sample originates from a study of T-cell memory formation after mild COVID-19. Across the study: TCR clusters largely stayed donor specific.

A single record per CDR3 protein comes from TCRdb applying MiXCR to the 5' RACE reads. This table has 250,000 to 400,000 distinct CDR3 sequences, roughly an eighth appearing once. The V gene lost 0 bases and the J gene lost 6 bases, with 16 bases spanning the gap. This CDR3 is built from 16 residues. Germline values: CDR1 SGHRS, CDR2 YFSETQ. What was sequenced was PBMCs or a T cell subset sorted from them (not recorded which). The chain is built from TRBV5-1 and TRBJ2-1; TRBD1 or TRBD2 may be the D gene (5 bases each). The sequence was obtained from a man between 18 and 35 years old who had mild COVID-19 (a few samples of this study predate the infection). Cell type and time point are not known. This CDR3 reads CASSLATGRPSNEQFF. In nucleotides, the CDR3 is TGCGCCAGCAGCTTGGCCACGGGACGCCCCTCCAATGAGCAGTTCTTC. The variable domain in full, with the rest retrieved from reference TRBV5-1 and TRBJ2-1, is KAGVTQTPRYLIKTRGQQVTLSCSPISGHRSVSWYQQTPGQGLQFLFEYFSETQRNKGNFPGRFSGRQFSNSRSEMNVSTLELGDSALYLCASSLATGRPSNEQFFGPGTRLTVL.